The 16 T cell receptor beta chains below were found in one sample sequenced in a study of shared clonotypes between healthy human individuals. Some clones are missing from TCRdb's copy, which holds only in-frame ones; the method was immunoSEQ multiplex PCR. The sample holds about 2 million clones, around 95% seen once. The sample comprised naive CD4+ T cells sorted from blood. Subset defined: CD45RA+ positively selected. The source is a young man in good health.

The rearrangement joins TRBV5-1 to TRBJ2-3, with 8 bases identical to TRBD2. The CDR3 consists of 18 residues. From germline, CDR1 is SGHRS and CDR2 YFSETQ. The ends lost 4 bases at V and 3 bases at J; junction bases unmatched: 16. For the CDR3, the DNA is TGCGCCAGCAGCCCCGGGAGGGGGGGTACCTCTGGGACAGATACGCAGTATTTT. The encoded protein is CASSPGRGGTSGTDTQYF. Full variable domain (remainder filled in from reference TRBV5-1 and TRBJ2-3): KAGVTQTPRYLIKTRGQQVTLSCSPISGHRSVSWYQQTPGQGLQFLFEYFSETQRNKGNFPGRFSGRQFSNSRSEMNVSTLELGDSALYLCASSPGRGGTSGTDTQYFGPGTRLTVL.

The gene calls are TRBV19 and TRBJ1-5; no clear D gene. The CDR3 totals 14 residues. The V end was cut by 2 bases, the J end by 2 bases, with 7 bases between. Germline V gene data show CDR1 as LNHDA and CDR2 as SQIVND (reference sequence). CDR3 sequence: CASSIRDGNQPQHF. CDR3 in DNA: TGTGCCAGTAGTATAAGGGATGGCAATCAGCCCCAGCATTTT.

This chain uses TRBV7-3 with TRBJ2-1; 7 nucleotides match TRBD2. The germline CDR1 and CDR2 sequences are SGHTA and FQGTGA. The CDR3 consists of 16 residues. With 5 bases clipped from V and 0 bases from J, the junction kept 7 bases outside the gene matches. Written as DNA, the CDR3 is TGTGCCAGCAGCCTTACAGCGGGGAGCTCCTACAATGAGCAGTTCTTC. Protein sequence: CASSLTAGSSYNEQFF.

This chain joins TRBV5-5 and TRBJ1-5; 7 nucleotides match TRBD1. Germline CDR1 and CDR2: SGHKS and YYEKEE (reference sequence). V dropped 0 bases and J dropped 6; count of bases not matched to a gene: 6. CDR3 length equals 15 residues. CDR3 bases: TGTGCCAGCAGCTTGGAGGGGGCCTTGGGTCAGCCCCAGCATTTT. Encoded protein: CASSLEGALGQPQHF.

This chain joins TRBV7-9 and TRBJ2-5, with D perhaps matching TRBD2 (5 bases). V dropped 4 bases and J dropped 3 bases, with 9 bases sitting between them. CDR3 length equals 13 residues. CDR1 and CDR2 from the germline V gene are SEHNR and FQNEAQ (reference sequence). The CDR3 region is CASSSFGEETQYF. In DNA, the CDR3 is TGTGCCAGCAGCTCGTTCGGGGAAGAGACCCAGTACTTC.

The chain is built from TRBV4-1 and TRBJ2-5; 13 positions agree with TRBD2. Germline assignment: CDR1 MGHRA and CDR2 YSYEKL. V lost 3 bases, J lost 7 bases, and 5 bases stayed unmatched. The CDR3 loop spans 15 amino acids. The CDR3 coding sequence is TGCGCCAGCAGCCAGGGACTAGCGGGACGGGGGACCCAGTACTTC. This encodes CASSQGLAGRGTQYF.

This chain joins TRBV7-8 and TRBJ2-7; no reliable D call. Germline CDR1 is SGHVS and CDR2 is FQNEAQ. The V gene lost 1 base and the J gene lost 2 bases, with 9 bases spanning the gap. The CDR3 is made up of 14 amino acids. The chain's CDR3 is CASSLETLTYEQYF. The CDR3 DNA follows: TGTGCCAGCAGCTTAGAGACACTCACCTACGAGCAGTACTTC.

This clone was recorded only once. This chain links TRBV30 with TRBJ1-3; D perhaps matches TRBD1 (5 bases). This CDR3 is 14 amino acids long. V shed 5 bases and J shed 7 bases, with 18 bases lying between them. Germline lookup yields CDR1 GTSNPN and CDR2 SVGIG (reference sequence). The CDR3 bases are TGTGCCTGGGAAACAAGGCGTCGGGGGAACACCATATATTTT. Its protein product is CAWETRRRGNTIYF.

CDR3 in amino acids: CASSLARGDFNYGYTF. In nucleotides, the CDR3 is TGTGCCAGCAGTTTAGCCCGCGGGGATTTCAACTATGGCTACACCTTC. The chain joins TRBV28 to TRBJ1-2; D remains unclear. CDR1 MDHEN and CDR2 SYDVKM come from the germline V gene. There are 16 residues in the CDR3. V gave up 2 bases and J gave up 2 bases, with 15 bases separating them.

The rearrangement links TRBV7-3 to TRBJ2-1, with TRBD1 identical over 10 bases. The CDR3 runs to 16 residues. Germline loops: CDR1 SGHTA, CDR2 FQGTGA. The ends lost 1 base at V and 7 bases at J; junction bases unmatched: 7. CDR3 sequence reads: CASSLKTGGIGNEQFF. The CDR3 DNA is TGTGCCAGCAGCTTAAAGACAGGGGGCATTGGAAATGAGCAGTTCTTC.

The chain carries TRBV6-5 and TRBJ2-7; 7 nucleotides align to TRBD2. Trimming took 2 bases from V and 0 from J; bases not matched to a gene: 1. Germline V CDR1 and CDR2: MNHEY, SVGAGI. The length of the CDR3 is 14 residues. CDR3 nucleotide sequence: TGTGCCAGCAGTTACGGGACTATCTCCTACGAGCAGTACTTC. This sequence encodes CASSYGTISYEQYF.

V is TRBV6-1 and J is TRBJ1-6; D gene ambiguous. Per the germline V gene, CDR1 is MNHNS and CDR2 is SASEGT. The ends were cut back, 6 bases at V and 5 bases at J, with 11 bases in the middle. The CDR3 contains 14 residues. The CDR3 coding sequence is TGTGCCAGCAGGAAGGGCTCGAATAATTCACCCCTCCACTTT. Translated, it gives CASRKGSNNSPLHF.

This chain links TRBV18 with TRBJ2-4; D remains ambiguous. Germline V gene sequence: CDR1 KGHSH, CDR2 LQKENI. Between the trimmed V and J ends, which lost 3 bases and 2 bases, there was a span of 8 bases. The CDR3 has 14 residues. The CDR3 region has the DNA TGTGCCAGCTCACCCCCCGGGCCCAAAAACATTCAGTACTTC. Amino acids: CASSPPGPKNIQYF.

Here the CDR3 reads CSVAEGTSNQPQHF. DNA of the CDR3: TGCAGCGTTGCGGAGGGGACCTCCAATCAGCCCCAGCATTTT. The chain joins TRBV29-1 to TRBJ1-5; perhaps TRBD1 as D (5 bases). The germline gives CDR1 SQVTM, CDR2 ANQGSEA. This CDR3 region has 14 residues. V shed 4 bases and J shed 3 bases, with 13 bases lying between them. Complete variable domain (other parts from reference TRBV29-1 and TRBJ1-5): SAVISQKPSRDICQRGTSLTIQCQVDSQVTMMFWYRQQPGQSLTLIATANQGSEATYESGFVIDKFPISRPNLTFSTLTVSNMSPEDSSIYLCSVAEGTSNQPQHFGDGTRLSIL.

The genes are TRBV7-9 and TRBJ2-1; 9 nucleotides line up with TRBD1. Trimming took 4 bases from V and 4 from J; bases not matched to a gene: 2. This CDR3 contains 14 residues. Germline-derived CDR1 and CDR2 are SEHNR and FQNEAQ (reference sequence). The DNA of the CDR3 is TGTGCCAGCAGCTCACAGGGGGCATACAATGAGCAGTTCTTC. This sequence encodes CASSSQGAYNEQFF.

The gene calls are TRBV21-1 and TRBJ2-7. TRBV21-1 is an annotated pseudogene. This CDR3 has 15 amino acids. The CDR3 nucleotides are TGTGCCAGCAGCAAAGTGGGATTAAGGATCTACGAGCAGTACTTC. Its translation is CASSKVGLRIYEQYF.